Sequencing of this TCR beta chain was carried out in a study of T-cell memory formation after mild COVID-19. Study in general: Among the donors, TCR clusters were largely specific to each donor.

Germline assignment: CDR1 MNHEY and CDR2 SVGEGT. Trimming removed 9 bases at V and 2 bases at J, with 20 bases between. The CDR3 is 15 amino acids. Many counts were recorded for this clonotype. Antigen specificity is unknown. TCRdb processed the 5' RACE reads anew with MiXCR; each CDR3 protein has one entry. The data contain tens of thousands of distinct CDR3 sequences, 21% of them singletons. General observations from the study: Pre-infection memory carried some responding clones, suggesting that cross-reactive memory joined. Unconfirmed was the SARS-CoV-2 specificity of second-wave clones that peaked on day 37.

The origin of this receptor is an adult who had mild COVID-19 (a few samples of this study predate the infection). Cell type and time point are not known. Material for sequencing was PBMCs or a T cell subset sorted from them (not recorded which). The chain recombines TRBV6-2 or TRBV6-3 with TRBJ2-7; possibly TRBD1 or TRBD2 for D (6 bases each). For the CDR3, the DNA is TGTGCCAGTTCGGCGAGGGGGGCAGGTACCTACGAGCAGTACTTC. Amino acids: CASSARGAGTYEQYF.